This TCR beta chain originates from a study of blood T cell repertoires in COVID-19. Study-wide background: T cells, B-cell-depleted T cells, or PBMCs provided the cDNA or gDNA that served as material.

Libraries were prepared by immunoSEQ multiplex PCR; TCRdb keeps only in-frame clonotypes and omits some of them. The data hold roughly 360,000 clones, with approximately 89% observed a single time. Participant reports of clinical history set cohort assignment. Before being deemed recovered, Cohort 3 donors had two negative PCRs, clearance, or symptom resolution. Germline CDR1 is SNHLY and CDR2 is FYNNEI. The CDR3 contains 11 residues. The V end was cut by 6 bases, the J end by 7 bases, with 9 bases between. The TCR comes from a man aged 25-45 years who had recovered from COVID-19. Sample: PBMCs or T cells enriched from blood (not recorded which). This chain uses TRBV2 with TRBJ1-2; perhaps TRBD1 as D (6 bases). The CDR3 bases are TGTGCCAGCAGCGAGACAGGTGGCTACACCTTC. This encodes CASSETGGYTF.